The 4 T cell receptor beta chains below were found in one sample sequenced in a study of T cell responses to AZD1222 COVID-19 vaccine. Libraries were prepared by immunoSEQ multiplex PCR; TCRdb keeps only in-frame clonotypes and omits some of them. Here the sample spans over 150,000 clones, 80% to 90% being singletons. This sample comprised peripheral blood, obtained on day 0 of AZD1222 vaccination. All receptors come from an adult in good health.

The CDR3 protein is CSVSGAVTDTQYF. CDR3 DNA: TGCAGCGTAAGTGGGGCCGTCACAGATACGCAGTATTTT. This rearrangement joins TRBV29-1 to TRBJ2-3; a possible D gene is TRBD1 (5 bases). From germline, CDR1 is SQVTM and CDR2 ANQGSEA. Trimming stripped 6 bases from V and 2 bases from J, with 12 bases between. The length of the CDR3 is 13 residues.

This chain uses TRBV21-1 with TRBJ2-3; the table calls TRBD2, which could not be checked here. TRBV21-1 is reported as a pseudogene. CDR3 size: 16 residues. The CDR3 sequence: CASSRRTSGATDTQYF. CDR3 nucleotides: TGTGCCAGCAGCAGGAGGACTAGCGGGGCCACAGATACGCAGTATTTT.

This chain joins TRBV18 and TRBJ1-2; 10 bases are a match to TRBD1. After removal of 6 bases from V and 1 base from J, the junction contained 8 bases not matched to a gene. This CDR3 region has 16 residues. Per germline, CDR1 KGHSH and CDR2 LQKENI. The DNA for the CDR3 is TGTGCCAGCTCCGGGACAGGGGAGATGGTTAACTATGGCTACACCTTC. This gives the protein CASSGTGEMVNYGYTF.

The V and J genes are TRBV4-2 and TRBJ1-5, with 7 bases identical to TRBD1. The V and J ends lost 1 base and 1 base, in that order; junction bases with no gene match: 10. The CDR3 covers 18 residues. CDR1 and CDR2 (germline): LGHNA, YNFKEQ. DNA for the CDR3: TGTGCCAGCAGCCAAGGAACCGGGACAGCACCAAGCAATCAGCCCCAGCATTTT. Translated, it gives CASSQGTGTAPSNQPQHF.